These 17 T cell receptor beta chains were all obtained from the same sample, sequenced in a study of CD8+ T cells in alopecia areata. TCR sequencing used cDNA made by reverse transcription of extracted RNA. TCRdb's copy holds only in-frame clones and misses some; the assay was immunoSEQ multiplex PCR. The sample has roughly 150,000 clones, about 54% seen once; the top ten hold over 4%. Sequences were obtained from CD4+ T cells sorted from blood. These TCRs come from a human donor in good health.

Here the CDR3 reads CSVVVTGGTEAFF. The CDR3 nucleotides read TGCAGCGTTGTGGTTACAGGGGGCACTGAAGCTTTCTTT. This chain links TRBV29-1 with TRBJ1-1; TRBD1 aligns across 8 bases. The CDR3 spans 13 residues. In germline, CDR1 is SQVTM, CDR2 ANQGSEA. V shed 4 bases and J 4 bases; nucleotides not matched to a gene: 5.

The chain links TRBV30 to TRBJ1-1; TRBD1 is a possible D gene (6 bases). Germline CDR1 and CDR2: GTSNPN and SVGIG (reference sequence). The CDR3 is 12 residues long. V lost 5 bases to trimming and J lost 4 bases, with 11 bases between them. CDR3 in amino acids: CAWGEGGTEAFF. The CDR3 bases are TGTGCCTGGGGCGAGGGGGGCACTGAAGCTTTCTTT.

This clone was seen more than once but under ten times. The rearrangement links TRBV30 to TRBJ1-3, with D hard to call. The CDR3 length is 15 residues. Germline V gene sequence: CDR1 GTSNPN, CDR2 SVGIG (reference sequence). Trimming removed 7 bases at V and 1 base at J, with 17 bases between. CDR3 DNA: TGTGCCTCCTTACCCGGCCACTCTTCTGGAAACACCATATATTTT. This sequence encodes CASLPGHSSGNTIYF.

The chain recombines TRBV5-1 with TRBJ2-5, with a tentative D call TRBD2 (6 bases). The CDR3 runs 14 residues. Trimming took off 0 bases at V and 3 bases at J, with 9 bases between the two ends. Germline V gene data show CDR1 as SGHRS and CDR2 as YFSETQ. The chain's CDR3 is CASSLVPGEETQYF. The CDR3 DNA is TGCGCCAGCAGCTTGGTGCCGGGGGAAGAGACCCAGTACTTC.

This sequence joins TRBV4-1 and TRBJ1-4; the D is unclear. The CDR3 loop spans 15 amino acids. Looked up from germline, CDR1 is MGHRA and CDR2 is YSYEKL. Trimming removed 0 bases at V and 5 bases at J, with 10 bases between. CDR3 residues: CASSQDHGRNEKLFF. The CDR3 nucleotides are TGCGCCAGCAGCCAAGATCACGGACGGAATGAAAAACTGTTTTTT.

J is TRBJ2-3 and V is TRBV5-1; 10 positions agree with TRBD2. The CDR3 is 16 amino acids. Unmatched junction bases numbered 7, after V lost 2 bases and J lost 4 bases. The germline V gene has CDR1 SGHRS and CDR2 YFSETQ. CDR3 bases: TGCGCCAGCAGCTTCTTTGTAGCGGGAGGTTCAGATACGCAGTATTTT. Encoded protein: CASSFFVAGGSDTQYF. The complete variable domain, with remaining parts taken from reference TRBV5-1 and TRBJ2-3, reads KAGVTQTPRYLIKTRGQQVTLSCSPISGHRSVSWYQQTPGQGLQFLFEYFSETQRNKGNFPGRFSGRQFSNSRSEMNVSTLELGDSALYLCASSFFVAGGSDTQYFGPGTRLTVL.

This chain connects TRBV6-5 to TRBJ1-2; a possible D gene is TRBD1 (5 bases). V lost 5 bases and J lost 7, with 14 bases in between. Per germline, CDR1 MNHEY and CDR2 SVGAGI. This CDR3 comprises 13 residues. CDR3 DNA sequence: TGTGCCAGCAGTACTGGGACGAGGAGTGGCTACACCTTC. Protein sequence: CASSTGTRSGYTF.

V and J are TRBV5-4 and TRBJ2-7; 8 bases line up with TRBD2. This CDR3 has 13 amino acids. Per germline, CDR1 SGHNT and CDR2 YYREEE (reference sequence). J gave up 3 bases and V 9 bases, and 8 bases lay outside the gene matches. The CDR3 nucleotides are TGTGCCACCCAAAGCGGGAGCCACTACGAGCAGTACTTC. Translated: CATQSGSHYEQYF.

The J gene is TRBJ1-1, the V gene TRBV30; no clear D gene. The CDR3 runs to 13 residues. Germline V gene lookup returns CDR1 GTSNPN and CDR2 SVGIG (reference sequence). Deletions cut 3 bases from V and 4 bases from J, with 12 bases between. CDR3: CAWRISGVTEAFF. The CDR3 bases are TGTGCCTGGAGGATTTCAGGAGTCACTGAAGCTTTCTTT.

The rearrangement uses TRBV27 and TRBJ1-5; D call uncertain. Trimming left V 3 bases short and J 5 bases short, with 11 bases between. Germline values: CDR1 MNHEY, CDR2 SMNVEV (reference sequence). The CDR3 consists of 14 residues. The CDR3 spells CASSFSIAYQPQHF. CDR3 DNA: TGTGCCAGCAGTTTCTCAATCGCCTATCAGCCCCAGCATTTT.

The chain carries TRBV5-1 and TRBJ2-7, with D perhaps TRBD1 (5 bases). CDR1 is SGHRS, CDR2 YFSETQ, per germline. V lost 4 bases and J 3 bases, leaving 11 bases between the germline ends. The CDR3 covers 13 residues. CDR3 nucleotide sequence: TGCGCCAGCAGCCTTGACAGAAACTACGAGCAGTACTTC. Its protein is CASSLDRNYEQYF.

The chain's CDR3 is CASSAALRGTNEKLFF. CDR3 nucleotides: TGTGCCAGCAGTGCCGCCCTTCGAGGAACTAATGAAAAACTGTTTTTT. The gene calls are TRBV25-1 and TRBJ1-4; no clear D gene. V was clipped by 4 bases and J by 1 base, with 13 bases between them. The CDR3 extends over 16 amino acids. Germline CDR1 is MGHDK and CDR2 is SYGVNS.

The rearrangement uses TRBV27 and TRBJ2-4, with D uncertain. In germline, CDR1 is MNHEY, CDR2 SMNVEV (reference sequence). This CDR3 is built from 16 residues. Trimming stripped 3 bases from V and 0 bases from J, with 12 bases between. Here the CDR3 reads CASSFLPSKAKNIQYF. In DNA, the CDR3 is TGTGCCAGCAGTTTCCTCCCGAGTAAAGCCAAAAACATTCAGTACTTC.

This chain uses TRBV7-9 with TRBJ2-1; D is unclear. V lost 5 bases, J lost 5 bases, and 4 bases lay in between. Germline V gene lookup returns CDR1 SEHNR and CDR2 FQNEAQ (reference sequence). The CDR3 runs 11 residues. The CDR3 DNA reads TGTGCCAGCAGCCAGGACAATGAGCAGTTCTTC. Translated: CASSQDNEQFF.

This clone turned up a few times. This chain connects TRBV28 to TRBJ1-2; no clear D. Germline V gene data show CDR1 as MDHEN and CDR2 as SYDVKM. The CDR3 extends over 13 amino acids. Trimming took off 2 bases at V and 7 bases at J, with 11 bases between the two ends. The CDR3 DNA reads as TGTGCCAGCAGTTTACGGGTGGCGAGTGGCTACACCTTC. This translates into CASSLRVASGYTF.

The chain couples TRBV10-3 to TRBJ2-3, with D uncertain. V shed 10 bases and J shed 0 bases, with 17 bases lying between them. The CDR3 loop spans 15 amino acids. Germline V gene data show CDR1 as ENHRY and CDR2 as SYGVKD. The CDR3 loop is CATNTPRISTDTQYF. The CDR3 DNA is TGTGCCACAAACACCCCTAGGATTAGCACAGATACGCAGTATTTT.

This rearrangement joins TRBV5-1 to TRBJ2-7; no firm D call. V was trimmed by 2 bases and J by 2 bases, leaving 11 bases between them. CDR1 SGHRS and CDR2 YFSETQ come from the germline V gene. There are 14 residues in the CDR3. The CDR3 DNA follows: TGCGCCAGCAGCTTCACAGCAACCGCCTACGAGCAGTACTTC. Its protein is CASSFTATAYEQYF. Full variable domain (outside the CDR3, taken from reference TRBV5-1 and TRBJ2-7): KAGVTQTPRYLIKTRGQQVTLSCSPISGHRSVSWYQQTPGQGLQFLFEYFSETQRNKGNFPGRFSGRQFSNSRSEMNVSTLELGDSALYLCASSFTATAYEQYFGPGTRLTVT.